The clone carrying this TCR beta chain was picked up a small number of times. PCR amplification relied on 60 Vbeta primers (plus 13 Jbeta primers). Clones were read by immunoSEQ multiplex PCR, and TCRdb kept only the in-frame ones, dropping some. The sample lists 90,000 to 140,000 clones, more than 60% seen once, with over 7.5% in the top ten. This sample is part of a study of cytomegalovirus exposure and HLA in healthy donors. V was shortened by 0 bases and J by 4 bases, with 8 bases between the two germline ends. The CDR3 is 14 amino acids. CDR1 and CDR2 from the germline V gene are KGHSH and LQKENI.

V is TRBV18 and J is TRBJ2-3; a weak D match, TRBD2 (6 bases). The receptor's source is a middle-aged woman in good health and CMV-seropositive. The sample was PBMCs. The CDR3 loop is CASSPPGLSDTQYF. As DNA, the CDR3 is TGTGCCAGCTCACCACCGGGACTTTCAGATACGCAGTATTTT.